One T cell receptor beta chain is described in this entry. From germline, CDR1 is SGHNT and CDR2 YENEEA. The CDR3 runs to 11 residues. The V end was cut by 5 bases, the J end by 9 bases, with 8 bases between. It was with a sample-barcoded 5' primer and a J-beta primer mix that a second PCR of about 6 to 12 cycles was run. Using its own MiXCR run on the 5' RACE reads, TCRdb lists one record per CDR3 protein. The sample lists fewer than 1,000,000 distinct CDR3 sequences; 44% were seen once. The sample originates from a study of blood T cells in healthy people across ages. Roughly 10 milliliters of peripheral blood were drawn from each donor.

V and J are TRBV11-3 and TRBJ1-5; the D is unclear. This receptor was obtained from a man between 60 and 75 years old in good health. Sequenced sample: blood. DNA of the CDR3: TGTGCCAGCAGCCATGGTGGGCCCCAGCATTTT. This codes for CASSHGGPQHF.